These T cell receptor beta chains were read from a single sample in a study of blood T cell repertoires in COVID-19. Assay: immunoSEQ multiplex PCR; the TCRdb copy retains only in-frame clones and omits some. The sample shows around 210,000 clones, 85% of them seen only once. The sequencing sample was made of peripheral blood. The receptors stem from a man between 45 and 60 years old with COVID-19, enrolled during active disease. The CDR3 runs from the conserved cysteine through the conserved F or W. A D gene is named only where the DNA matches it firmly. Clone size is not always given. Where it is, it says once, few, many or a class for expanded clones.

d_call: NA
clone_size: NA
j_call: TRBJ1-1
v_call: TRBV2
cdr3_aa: CASSEPQGRISGTEAFF
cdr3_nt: TGTGCCAGCAGTGAACCGCAGGGTCGCATATCTGGCACTGAAGCTTTCTTT

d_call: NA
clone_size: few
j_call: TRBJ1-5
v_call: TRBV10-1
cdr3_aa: CASIFYANNQPQHF
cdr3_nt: TGCGCCAGCATCTTCTATGCGAACAATCAGCCCCAGCATTTT

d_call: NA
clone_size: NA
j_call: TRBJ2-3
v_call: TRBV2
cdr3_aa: CASTYSEDTQYF
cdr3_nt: TGTGCCAGCACTTATAGTGAGGATACGCAGTATTTT

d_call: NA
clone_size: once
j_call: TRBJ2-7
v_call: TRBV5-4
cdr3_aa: CASSFPTGEQYF
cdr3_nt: TGTGCCAGCAGCTTTCCTACTGGCGAGCAGTACTTC

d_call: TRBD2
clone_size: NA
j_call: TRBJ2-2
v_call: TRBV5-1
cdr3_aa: CASSPRMTSGGAGELFF
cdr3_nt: TGCGCCAGCAGTCCCCGCATGACTAGCGGGGGGGCCGGGGAGCTGTTTTTT

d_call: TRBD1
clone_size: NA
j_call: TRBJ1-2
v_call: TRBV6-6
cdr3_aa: CASSLGTGRRNYGYTF
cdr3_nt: TGTGCCAGCAGCTTGGGGACAGGCCGGCGTAACTATGGCTACACCTTC

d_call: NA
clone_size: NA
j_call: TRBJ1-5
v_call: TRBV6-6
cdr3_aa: CASSYSEGNQPQHF
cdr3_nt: TGTGCCAGCAGTTACTCAGAGGGTAACCAGCCCCAGCATTTT

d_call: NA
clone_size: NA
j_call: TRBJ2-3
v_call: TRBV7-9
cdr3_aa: CASRFDGDTQYF
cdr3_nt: TGTGCCAGCAGGTTCGACGGGGATACGCAGTATTTT

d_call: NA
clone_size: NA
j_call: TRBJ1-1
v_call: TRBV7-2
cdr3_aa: CASSPSLNRVSEAFF
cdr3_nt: TGTGCCAGCAGCCCTAGTCTAAACAGGGTTTCTGAAGCTTTCTTT

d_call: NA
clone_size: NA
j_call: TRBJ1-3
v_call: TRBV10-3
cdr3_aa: CAISEGGRGSGNTIYF
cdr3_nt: TGTGCCATCAGTGAGGGAGGGAGGGGCTCTGGAAACACCATATATTTT

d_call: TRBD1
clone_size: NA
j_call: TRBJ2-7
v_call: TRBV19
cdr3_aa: CASSTGDRGNSYEQYF
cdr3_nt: TGTGCCAGTAGTACCGGGGACAGGGGGAACTCCTACGAGCAGTACTTC

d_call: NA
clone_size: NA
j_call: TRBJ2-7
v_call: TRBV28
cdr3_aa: CASSLFPGEQYF
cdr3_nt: TGTGCCAGCAGTTTATTTCCGGGGGAGCAGTACTTC

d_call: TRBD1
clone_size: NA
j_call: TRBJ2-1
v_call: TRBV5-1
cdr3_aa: CASSPRYGQGGNEQFF
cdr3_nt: TGCGCCAGCAGCCCCCGGTACGGACAGGGGGGGAATGAGCAGTTCTTC

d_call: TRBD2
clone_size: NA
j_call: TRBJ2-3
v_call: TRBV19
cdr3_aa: CASTTRGLGIGGDTQYF
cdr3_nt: TGTGCCAGTACCACCCGGGGACTAGGGATCGGTGGGGATACGCAGTATTTT

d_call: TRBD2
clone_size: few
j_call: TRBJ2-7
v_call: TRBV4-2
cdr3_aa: CASSQEASGGFYEQYF
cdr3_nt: TGTGCCAGCAGCCAAGAAGCTAGCGGGGGGTTCTACGAGCAGTACTTC

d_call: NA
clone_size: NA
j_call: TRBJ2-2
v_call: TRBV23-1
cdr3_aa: CASSQSGGITGELFF
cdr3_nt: TGCGCCAGCAGTCAATCGGGGGGAATTACCGGGGAGCTGTTTTTT

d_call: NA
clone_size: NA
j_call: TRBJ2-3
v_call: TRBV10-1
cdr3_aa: CASSESLGKGPDTQYF
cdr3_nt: TGCGCCAGCAGTGAGTCTTTGGGGAAGGGGCCTGATACGCAGTATTTT

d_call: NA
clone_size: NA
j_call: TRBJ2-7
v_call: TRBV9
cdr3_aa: CASSVVGGTEQYF
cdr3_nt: TGTGCCAGCAGCGTAGTTGGGGGGACCGAGCAGTACTTC

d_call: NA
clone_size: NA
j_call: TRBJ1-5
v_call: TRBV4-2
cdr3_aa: CASSQVQGNSNQPQHF
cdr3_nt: TGTGCCAGCAGCCAAGTCCAGGGGAATAGCAATCAGCCCCAGCATTTT

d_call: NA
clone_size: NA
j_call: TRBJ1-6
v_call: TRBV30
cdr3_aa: CAWSGRAGGEPLHF
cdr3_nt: TGTGCCTGGAGTGGGAGGGCAGGAGGTGAACCCCTCCACTTT

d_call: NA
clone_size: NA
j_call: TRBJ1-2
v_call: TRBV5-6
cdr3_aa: CASTQGEPYGYTF
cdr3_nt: TGTGCCAGCACTCAGGGTGAACCCTATGGCTACACCTTC

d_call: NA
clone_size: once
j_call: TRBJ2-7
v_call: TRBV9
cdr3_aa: CASSPQRAGEQYF
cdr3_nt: TGTGCCAGCAGCCCCCAGAGGGCGGGGGAGCAGTACTTC

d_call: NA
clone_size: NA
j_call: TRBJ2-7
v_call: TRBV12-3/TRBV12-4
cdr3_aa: CASSPDGEDEQYF
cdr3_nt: TGTGCCAGCAGCCCCGACGGGGAAGACGAGCAGTACTTC

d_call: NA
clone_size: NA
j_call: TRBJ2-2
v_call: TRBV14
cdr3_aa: CASRQASGAGELFF
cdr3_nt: TGTGCCAGCAGACAAGCATCAGGGGCCGGGGAGCTGTTTTTT

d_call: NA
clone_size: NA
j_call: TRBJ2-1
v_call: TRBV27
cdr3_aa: CASKFARGYNEQFF
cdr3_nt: TGTGCCAGCAAATTTGCCAGGGGCTACAATGAGCAGTTCTTC

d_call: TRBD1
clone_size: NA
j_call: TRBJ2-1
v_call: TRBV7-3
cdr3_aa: CASSLKGTGYNEQFF
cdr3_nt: TGTGCCAGCAGCTTAAAAGGGACAGGATACAATGAGCAGTTCTTC

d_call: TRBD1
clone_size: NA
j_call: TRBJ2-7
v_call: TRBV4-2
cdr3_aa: CASSQDWADRGYEQYF
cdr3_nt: TGTGCCAGCAGCCAAGATTGGGCCGACAGGGGCTACGAGCAGTACTTC

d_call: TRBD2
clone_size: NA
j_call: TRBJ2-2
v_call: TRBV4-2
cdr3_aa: CASSPTAAGGSTGELFF
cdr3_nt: TGTGCCAGCAGCCCTACGGCGGCGGGGGGGTCCACCGGGGAGCTGTTTTTT

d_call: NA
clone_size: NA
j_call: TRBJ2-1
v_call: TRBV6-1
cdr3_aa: CANGGAYNEQFF
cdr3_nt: TGTGCCAACGGGGGAGCCTACAATGAGCAGTTCTTC

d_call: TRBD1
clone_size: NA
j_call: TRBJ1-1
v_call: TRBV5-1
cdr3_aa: CASRSTGTANTEAFF
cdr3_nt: TGCGCCAGCAGATCTACCGGGACAGCGAACACTGAAGCTTTCTTT

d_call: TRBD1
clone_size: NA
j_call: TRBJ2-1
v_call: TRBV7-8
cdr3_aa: CASSHQKKGQGTFNSYNEQFF
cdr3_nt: TGTGCCAGCAGCCACCAAAAAAAGGGACAGGGGACCTTTAATTCCTACAATGAGCAGTTCTTC

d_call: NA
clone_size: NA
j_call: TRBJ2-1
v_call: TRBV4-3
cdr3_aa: CASSQDIPGRQFF
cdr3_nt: TGCGCCAGCAGCCAAGATATTCCTGGGCGGCAGTTCTTC

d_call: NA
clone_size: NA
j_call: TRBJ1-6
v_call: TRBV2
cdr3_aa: CASKGNRAGDSPLHF
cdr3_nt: TGTGCCAGCAAGGGGAACCGAGCTGGCGATTCACCCCTCCACTTT

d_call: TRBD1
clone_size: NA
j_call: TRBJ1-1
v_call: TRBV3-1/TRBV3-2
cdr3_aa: CASSHGTGGYTEAFF
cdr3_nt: TGTGCCAGCAGCCATGGAACAGGGGGGTACACTGAAGCTTTCTTT

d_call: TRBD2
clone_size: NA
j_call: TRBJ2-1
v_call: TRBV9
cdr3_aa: CASSVDLAGSNEQFF
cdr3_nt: TGTGCCAGCAGCGTAGACCTAGCGGGGAGTAATGAGCAGTTCTTC

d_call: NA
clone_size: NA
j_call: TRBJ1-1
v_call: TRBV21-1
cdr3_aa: CASSKVYSDRVTEAFF
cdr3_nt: TGTGCCAGCAGCAAAGTGTATTCGGACAGGGTAACTGAAGCTTTCTTT

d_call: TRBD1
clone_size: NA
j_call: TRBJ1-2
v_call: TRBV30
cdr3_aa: CGWRAQGARGYTF
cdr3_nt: TGTGGATGGAGGGCTCAGGGGGCCCGTGGCTACACCTTC

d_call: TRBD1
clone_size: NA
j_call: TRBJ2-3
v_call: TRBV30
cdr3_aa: CAWSGLGQGATDTQYF
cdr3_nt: TGTGCCTGGAGTGGATTGGGGCAGGGGGCGACAGATACGCAGTATTTT

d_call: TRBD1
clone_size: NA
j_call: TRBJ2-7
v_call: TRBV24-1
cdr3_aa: CATSDSRQGSNEQYF
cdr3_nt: TGTGCCACCAGTGATTCCCGACAGGGCTCGAACGAGCAGTACTTC

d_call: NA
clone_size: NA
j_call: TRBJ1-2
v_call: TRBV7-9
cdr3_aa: CASSRRAGSDGYTF
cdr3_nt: TGTGCCAGCAGCCGCAGGGCAGGATCAGATGGCTACACCTTC

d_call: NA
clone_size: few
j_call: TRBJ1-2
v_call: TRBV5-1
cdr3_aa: CASTENQGTNNYGYTF
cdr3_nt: TGCGCCAGCACAGAGAACCAGGGAACCAATAACTATGGCTACACCTTC

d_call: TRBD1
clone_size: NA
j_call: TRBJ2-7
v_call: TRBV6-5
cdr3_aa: CASIGTGGFYEQYF
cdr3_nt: TGTGCCAGCATCGGGACAGGGGGCTTTTACGAGCAGTACTTC

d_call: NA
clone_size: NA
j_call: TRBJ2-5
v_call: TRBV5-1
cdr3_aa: CASSLVGSETQYF
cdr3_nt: TGCGCCAGCAGCTTGGTAGGGAGCGAGACCCAGTACTTC

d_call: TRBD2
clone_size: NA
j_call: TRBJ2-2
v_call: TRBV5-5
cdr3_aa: CASTQSGGSAGELFF
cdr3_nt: TGTGCCAGCACCCAGAGCGGGGGTAGCGCCGGGGAGCTGTTTTTT

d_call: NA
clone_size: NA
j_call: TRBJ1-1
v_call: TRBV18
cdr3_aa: CASSPIPGKEAFF
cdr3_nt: TGTGCCAGCTCACCTATCCCGGGTAAAGAAGCTTTCTTT

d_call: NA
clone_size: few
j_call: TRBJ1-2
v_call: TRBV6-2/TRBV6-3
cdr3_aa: CASSPSGTNPYGYTF
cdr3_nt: TGTGCCAGCAGTCCCTCCGGGACAAACCCATATGGCTACACCTTC

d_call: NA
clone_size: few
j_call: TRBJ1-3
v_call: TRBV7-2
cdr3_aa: CASSFGGSPGNTIYF
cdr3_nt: TGTGCCAGCAGCTTCGGGGGGTCGCCTGGAAACACCATATATTTT

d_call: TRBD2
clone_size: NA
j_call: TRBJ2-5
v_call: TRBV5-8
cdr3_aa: CASSPGARGAGETQYF
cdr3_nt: TGTGCCAGCAGCCCTGGCGCGCGGGGGGCTGGAGAGACCCAGTACTTC

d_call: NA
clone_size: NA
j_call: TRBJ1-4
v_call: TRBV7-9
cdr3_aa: CASSLVAGTLEGEKLFF
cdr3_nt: TGTGCCAGCAGCTTAGTAGCGGGAACCCTAGAGGGTGAAAAACTGTTTTTT

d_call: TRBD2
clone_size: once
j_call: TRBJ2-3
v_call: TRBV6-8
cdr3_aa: CARRRLVLGTIGLDTQYF
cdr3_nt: TGTGCCAGGCGTAGGTTAGTATTGGGGACTATTGGGTTAGATACGCAGTATTTT

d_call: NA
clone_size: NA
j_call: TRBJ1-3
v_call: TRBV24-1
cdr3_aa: CATSASSGNTIYF
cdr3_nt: TGTGCCACCAGTGCCAGCTCTGGAAACACCATATATTTT

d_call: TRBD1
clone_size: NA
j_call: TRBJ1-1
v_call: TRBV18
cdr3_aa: CASSLEQGVNTEAFF
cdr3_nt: TGTGCCAGCTCACTAGAACAGGGGGTGAACACTGAAGCTTTCTTT

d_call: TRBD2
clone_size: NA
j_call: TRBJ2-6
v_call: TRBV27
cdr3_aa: CASSLGGSLSGANVLTF
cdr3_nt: TGTGCCAGCAGTTTGGGCGGGAGCCTCTCTGGGGCCAACGTCCTGACTTTC

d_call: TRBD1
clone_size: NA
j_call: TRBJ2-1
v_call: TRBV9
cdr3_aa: CASSVGGQGHEQFF
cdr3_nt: TGTGCCAGCAGCGTAGGTGGACAGGGCCATGAGCAGTTCTTC

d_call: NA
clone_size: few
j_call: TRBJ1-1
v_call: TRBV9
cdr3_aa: CASSVEGRNTEAFF
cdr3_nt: TGTGCCAGCAGCGTGGAGGGAAGGAACACTGAAGCTTTCTTT

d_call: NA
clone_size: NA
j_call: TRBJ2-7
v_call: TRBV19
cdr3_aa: CAGEDFAYEQYF
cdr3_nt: TGTGCCGGAGAGGACTTTGCCTACGAGCAGTACTTC

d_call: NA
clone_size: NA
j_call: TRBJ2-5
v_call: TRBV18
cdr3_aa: CASSPRQGIRETQYF
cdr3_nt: TGTGCCAGCTCACCACGGCAGGGTATACGAGAGACCCAGTACTTC